A single sample gave rise to the 9 T cell receptor beta chains below, sequenced in a study of cytomegalovirus exposure and HLA in healthy donors. Primers: 60 Vbeta forward and 13 Jbeta reverse. The data were produced by immunoSEQ multiplex PCR, yet TCRdb's version contains in-frame clones alone and is incomplete. This table has approximately 190,000 clones, roughly 80% appearing once. Sequencing was performed on PBMCs. The source of these receptors is a woman aged 18-29 years in good health and CMV-seronegative.

The gene calls are TRBV11-3 and TRBJ2-3; 10 bases match TRBD2. Germline values: CDR1 SGHNT, CDR2 YENEEA. J gave up 1 base and V 3 bases, and 10 bases lay outside the gene matches. The CDR3 sequence is 18 residues long. The CDR3 DNA sequence: TGTGCCAGCAGCTTGGCGGCTAGCGGGAGTTGGGGCACAGATACGCAGTATTTT. This translates into CASSLAASGSWGTDTQYF. Using reference TRBV11-3 and TRBJ2-3 for the parts outside the CDR3, the full variable domain is EAGVVQSPRYKIIEKKQPVAFWCNPISGHNTLYWYLQNLGQGPELLIRYENEEAVDDSQLPKDRFSAERLKGVDSTLKIQPAELGDSAVYLCASSLAASGSWGTDTQYFGPGTRLTVL.

This sequence joins TRBV7-8 and TRBJ2-7, with 11 bases aligning to TRBD2. CDR3 length: 16 amino acids. Germline V gene sequence: CDR1 SGHVS, CDR2 FQNEAQ. V lost 0 bases, J lost 8 bases, and 9 bases stayed unmatched. The CDR3 nucleotides read TGTGCCAGCAGCTTAGCGTCGAGACTAGCGGGGTGGAAGCAGTACGTC. This codes for CASSLASRLAGWKQYV.

The rearrangement links TRBV18 to TRBJ2-1; 14 bases map to TRBD2. This CDR3 contains 20 residues. J gave up 8 bases and V 3 bases, and 18 bases lay outside the gene matches. Germline lookup yields CDR1 KGHSH and CDR2 LQKENI. The CDR3 region has the DNA TGTGCCAGCTCACCGATGACCCCGTTTGAGGGGACTAGCGGGAGTGATGAGCAGTTCTTC. Its protein is CASSPMTPFEGTSGSDEQFF.

The chain employs TRBV27 and TRBJ2-2; no reliable D call. V lost 6 bases, J lost 2 bases, and 7 bases lay in between. The germline V gene encodes CDR1 MNHEY and CDR2 SMNVEV (reference sequence). The CDR3 has 13 residues. The DNA for the CDR3 is TGTGCCAGCAGCGAGATTAACACCGGGGAGCTGTTTTTT. Translating it yields CASSEINTGELFF.

The chain has TRBV30 and TRBJ2-1, with 7 nucleotides matching TRBD2. The CDR3 loop spans 15 amino acids. Trimming removed 4 bases from V and 4 bases from J; junction bases left unmatched: 10. CDR1 GTSNPN and CDR2 SVGIG come from the germline V gene (reference sequence). The CDR3 bases are TGTGCCTGGATCCCGGCGGGAGCGGTTTACAATGAGCAGTTCTTC. Amino acids: CAWIPAGAVYNEQFF.

The chain employs TRBV4-3 and TRBJ1-1, with D possibly matching TRBD1 (5 bases). This CDR3 comprises 15 residues. V was clipped by 2 bases and J by 0 bases, with 10 bases between them. The germline V gene has CDR1 LGHNA and CDR2 YSLEER. The chain's CDR3 is CASSQRRQMNTEAFF. The CDR3 DNA follows: TGCGCCAGCAGCCAAAGGCGACAGATGAACACTGAAGCTTTCTTT.

This chain uses TRBV14 with TRBJ1-2; the D is unclear. V gave up 0 bases and J gave up 4 bases, with 6 bases separating them. The CDR3 consists of 13 residues. CDR1 is SGHDN and CDR2 is FVKESK in the germline V gene. CDR3 DNA: TGTGCCAGCAGCCAAGATCTTAGCTATGGCTACACCTTC. It encodes CASSQDLSYGYTF.

This rearrangement joins TRBV4-1 to TRBJ1-2; weak D call: TRBD1 (6 bases). The CDR3 has 14 amino acids. Between the trimmed V and J ends, which lost 5 bases and 4 bases, there was a span of 14 bases. Germline V CDR1 and CDR2: MGHRA, YSYEKL. The CDR3 DNA reads TGCGCCAGCAGCAAGGGAGGGGGTGGCTATGGCTACACCTTC. Its translation: CASSKGGGGYGYTF.

As for this clone: Other DNA sequences in this sample translate to the same CDR3. V usage is TRBV7-6 and J usage is TRBJ2-3; D may be TRBD1 (6 bases). This CDR3 has 14 amino acids. The V gene's germline CDR1 is SGHVS and CDR2 FNYEAQ. V was pared by 5 bases and J by 0 bases, with 9 bases between. The CDR3 loop reads CASSPGQSTDTQYF. CDR3 DNA sequence: TGTGCCAGCAGCCCCGGACAGAGCACAGATACGCAGTATTTT.